This T cell receptor (beta chain) was observed in a study of beta chain features in type 1 diabetes. cDNA synthesis used the whole RNA isolate, giving expressed TCRB sequences. TCRdb's copy holds only in-frame clones and misses some; the assay was immunoSEQ multiplex PCR. The profile shows about 28,000 clones, about two thirds of them singletons. Study-level results: Shortening of TCRB CDR3s, moderate but significant, appeared in all four CD4+ subsets of Type 1 diabetes patients. The naive, central memory and Treg TCRB repertoires looked more alike in patients than they did in healthy donors.

About this clone: Its specificity is not known. The sample holds other DNA sequences that translate to the same CDR3.

A heparinised blood draw that averaged roughly 120 mL was obtained once from each donor. V gave up 3 bases and J gave up 8 bases, with 19 bases separating them. Germline V gene sequence: CDR1 LNHNV, CDR2 YYDKDF (reference sequence). This CDR3 has 16 residues. Material: Tregs from blood. V and J are TRBV15 and TRBJ2-2, with a weak D call TRBD1 (5 bases). This receptor was obtained from a woman aged 25 to 39 with type 1 diabetes. In DNA, the CDR3 is TGTGCCACCAGCAGGGATCAAGGGGAATGGATTGGGGAGCTGTTTTTT. Amino acids: CATSRDQGEWIGELFF.